A selection of T cell receptor beta chains follows, all from one sample in a study of blood T cell repertoires in COVID-19. The protocol was immunoSEQ multiplex PCR, while the TCRdb copy is restricted to in-frame clones and leaves out a portion. The profile shows under 350,000 clones, about 86% of them singletons. Sequencing was done on a sample of PBMCs or T cells enriched from blood (not recorded which). The receptor source for this set is a woman aged 40 to 50 with acute COVID-19. Both conserved end residues are part of each CDR3. A D gene is named only where the DNA matches it firmly. Expanded clones get a size class; other rows say once, few or many, or leave the size out.

abundance	j_gene	d_gene	v_gene	CDR3nt	CDR3aa
-	TRBJ1-2	TRBD1	TRBV29-1	TGCAGCGTCGGGACAGGGTATGGCTACACCTTC	CSVGTGYGYTF
-	TRBJ1-5	-	TRBV6-5	TGTGCCAGCAGCCAAACGACTAGTAGCAATCAGCCCCAGCATTTT	CASSQTTSSNQPQHF
once	TRBJ2-2	-	TRBV9	TGTGCCAGCAGCTCCCAAAGCGGAACCTACACCGGGGAGCTGTTTTTT	CASSSQSGTYTGELFF
-	TRBJ1-1	TRBD1	TRBV27	TGTGCCAGCAGAAATCTTCCCTGGGGGACAGGGAGGGGGAGCACTGAAGCTTTCTTT	CASRNLPWGTGRGSTEAFF
-	TRBJ1-1	TRBD1	TRBV20-1	TGCAGTGCTAGTAGACAGGGTAGGATGATGAACACTGAAGCTTTCTTT	CSASRQGRMMNTEAFF
-	TRBJ2-4	TRBD1	TRBV2	TGTGCCAGCAGCATAAGACAGGGGGACATTCAGTACTTC	CASSIRQGDIQYF
-	TRBJ2-3	TRBD2	TRBV3-1/TRBV3-2	TGTGCCAGCAGCCAAGTAGCGGGAGGGAACACAGATACGCAGTATTTT	CASSQVAGGNTDTQYF
-	TRBJ2-7	-	TRBV18	TGTGCCAGCTCAGAGTCCGTTGGCTACGAGCAGTACTTC	CASSESVGYEQYF
-	TRBJ2-3	TRBD2	TRBV19	TGTGCCAGTAGTACCGGACTAGCGGCCACAGATACGCAGTATTTT	CASSTGLAATDTQYF
few	TRBJ1-5	-	TRBV7-2	TGTGCCAGCAGCTTAGAGGGCGGGCAGCCCCAGCATTTT	CASSLEGGQPQHF
-	TRBJ2-7	-	TRBV19	TGTGCCACCTCAGACAGTTTATACGAGCAGTACTTC	CATSDSLYEQYF
-	TRBJ1-3	-	TRBV18	TGTGCCAGCCGACACGCGAGCTCTGGAAACACCATATATTTT	CASRHASSGNTIYF
-	TRBJ2-5	-	TRBV11-2	TGTGCCAGCAGCTCGGCCAGGGGTTTGGGGCAAGAGACCCAGTACTTC	CASSSARGLGQETQYF
-	TRBJ2-2	TRBD2	TRBV6-2/TRBV6-3	TGTGCCAGCAGTTACTCGCTAGCGGGGCTCGGGGAGCTGTTTTTT	CASSYSLAGLGELFF
-	TRBJ2-2	TRBD1	TRBV11-2	TGTGCCAGCAGGGACAGGGGGGCCCAGGACACCGGGGAGCTGTTTTTT	CASRDRGAQDTGELFF
-	TRBJ1-1	-	TRBV5-1	TGCGCCAGCAGCTTAACGGGGGGACAGAACACTGAAGCTTTCTTT	CASSLTGGQNTEAFF
once	TRBJ2-1	-	TRBV4-1	TGCGCCAGCAGCCAAGATCGAGTTGTTTCAGGGGATTATTTCGGGCAGTTCTTC	CASSQDRVVSGDYFGQFF
-	TRBJ1-2	-	TRBV3-1/TRBV3-2	TGTGCCAGTTCACGGGGCTATGGCTACACCTTC	CASSRGYGYTF
-	TRBJ1-6	-	TRBV5-5	TGTGCCAGCAGCCCGGGTTTGGTAGGATCACCCCTCCACTTT	CASSPGLVGSPLHF
-	TRBJ2-1	-	TRBV20-1	TGCAGTGCTAGTCGGGGGTCCTACAATGAGCAGTTCTTC	CSASRGSYNEQFF
-	TRBJ2-2	-	TRBV7-9	TGTGCCAGCAGCTCCCCGAGGTCGGGCGGGGAGCTGTTTTTT	CASSSPRSGGELFF
-	TRBJ2-1	-	TRBV6-2/TRBV6-3	TGTGCCAGCAGTTACCTAGGTACAATTGAGCAGTTCTTC	CASSYLGTIEQFF
-	TRBJ2-7	TRBD2	TRBV28	TGTGCCAGCAGTTTATTAGGGTTGACTAGCGGGAAAAGGGACGAGCAGTACTTC	CASSLLGLTSGKRDEQYF
few	TRBJ1-2	-	TRBV28	TGTGCCAGCAGTCCGTCAGGGGTTCGCTACACCTTC	CASSPSGVRYTF
-	TRBJ1-4	-	TRBV9	TGTGCCAGCAGCGTCTCCTCAACTAATGAAAAACTGTTTTTT	CASSVSSTNEKLFF
-	TRBJ2-7	TRBD2	TRBV6-4	TGTGCCAGCAGTGACTCGTTGGGACTAGCGGACCTCCCGCTACGAGCGCAGTACTTC	CASSDSLGLADLPLRAQYF
-	TRBJ2-3	TRBD2	TRBV5-4	TGTGCCAGCAGCCTATACTCGCGGGGGGGTACAGATACGCAGTATTTT	CASSLYSRGGTDTQYF